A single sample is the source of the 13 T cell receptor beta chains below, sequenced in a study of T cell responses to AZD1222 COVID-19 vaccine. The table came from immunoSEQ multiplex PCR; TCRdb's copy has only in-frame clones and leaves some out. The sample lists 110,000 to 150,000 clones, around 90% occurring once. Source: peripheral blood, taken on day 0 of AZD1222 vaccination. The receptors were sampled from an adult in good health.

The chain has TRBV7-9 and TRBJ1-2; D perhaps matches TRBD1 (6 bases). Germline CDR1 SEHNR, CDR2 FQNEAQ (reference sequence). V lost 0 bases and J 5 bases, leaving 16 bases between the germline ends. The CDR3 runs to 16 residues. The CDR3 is CASSLADGGRWYGYTF. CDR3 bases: TGTGCCAGCAGCTTAGCGGACGGGGGGCGTTGGTATGGCTACACCTTC. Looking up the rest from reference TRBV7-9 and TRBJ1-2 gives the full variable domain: DTGVSQNPRHKITKRGQNVTFRCDPISEHNRLYWYRQTLGQGPEFLTYFQNEAQLEKSRLLSDRFSAERPKGSFSTLEIQRTEQGDSAMYLCASSLADGGRWYGYTFGSGTRLTVV.

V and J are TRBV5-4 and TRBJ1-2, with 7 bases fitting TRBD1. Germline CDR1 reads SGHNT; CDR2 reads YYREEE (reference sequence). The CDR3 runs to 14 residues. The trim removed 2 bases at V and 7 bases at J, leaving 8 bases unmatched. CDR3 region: CASSFETGFSGYTF. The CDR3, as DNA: TGTGCCAGCAGCTTCGAGACAGGGTTTTCTGGCTACACCTTC.

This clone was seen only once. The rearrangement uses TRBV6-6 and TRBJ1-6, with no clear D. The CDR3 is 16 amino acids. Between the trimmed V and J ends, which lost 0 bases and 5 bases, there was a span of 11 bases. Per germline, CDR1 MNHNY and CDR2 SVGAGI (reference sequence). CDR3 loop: CASSYSGWQDNSPLHF. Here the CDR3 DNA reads TGTGCCAGCAGTTACTCGGGGTGGCAGGATAATTCACCCCTCCACTTT.

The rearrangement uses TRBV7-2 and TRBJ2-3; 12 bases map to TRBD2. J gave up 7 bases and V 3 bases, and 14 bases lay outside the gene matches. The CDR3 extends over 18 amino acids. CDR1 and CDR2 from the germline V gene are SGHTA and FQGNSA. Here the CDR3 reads CASSFPAISSGRAYTQYF. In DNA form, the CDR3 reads TGTGCCAGCAGCTTCCCCGCAATCTCTAGCGGGAGGGCTTATACGCAGTATTTT. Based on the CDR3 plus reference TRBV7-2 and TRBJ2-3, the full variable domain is GAGVSQSPSNKVTEKGKDVELRCDPISGHTALYWYRQSLGQGLEFLIYFQGNSAPDKSGLPSDRFSAERTGGSVSTLTIQRTQQEDSAVYLCASSFPAISSGRAYTQYFGPGTRLTVL.

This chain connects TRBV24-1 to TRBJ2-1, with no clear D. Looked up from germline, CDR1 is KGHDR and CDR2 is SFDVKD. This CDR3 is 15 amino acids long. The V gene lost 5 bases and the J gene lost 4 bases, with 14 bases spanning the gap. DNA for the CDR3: TGTGCCACCAGTGCCCGAAGTAGTAGTTACAATGAGCAGTTCTTC. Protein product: CATSARSSSYNEQFF.

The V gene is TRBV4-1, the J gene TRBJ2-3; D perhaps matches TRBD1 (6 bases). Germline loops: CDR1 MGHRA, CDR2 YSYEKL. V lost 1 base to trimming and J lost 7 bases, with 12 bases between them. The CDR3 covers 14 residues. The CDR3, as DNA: TGCGCCAGCAGCCAAGGCAGGGGTAAGAATACGCAGTATTTT. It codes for CASSQGRGKNTQYF.

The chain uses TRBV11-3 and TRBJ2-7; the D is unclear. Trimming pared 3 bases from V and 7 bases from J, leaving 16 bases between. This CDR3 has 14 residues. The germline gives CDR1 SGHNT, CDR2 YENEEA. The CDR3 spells CASSLSHGLGEQYF. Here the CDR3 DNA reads TGTGCCAGCAGCTTGTCACACGGATTGGGAGAGCAGTACTTC.

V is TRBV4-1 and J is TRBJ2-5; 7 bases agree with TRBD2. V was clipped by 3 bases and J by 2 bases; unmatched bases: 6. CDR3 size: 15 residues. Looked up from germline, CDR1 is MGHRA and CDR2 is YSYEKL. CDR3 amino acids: CASSHLGGKQETQYF. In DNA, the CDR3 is TGCGCCAGCAGCCATCTCGGGGGGAAACAAGAGACCCAGTACTTC.

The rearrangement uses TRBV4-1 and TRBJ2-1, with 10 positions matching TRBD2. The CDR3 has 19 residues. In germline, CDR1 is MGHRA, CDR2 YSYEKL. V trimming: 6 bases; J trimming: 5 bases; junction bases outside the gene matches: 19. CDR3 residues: CASRGPASGSPSIHNEQFF. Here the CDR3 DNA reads TGCGCCAGCAGGGGACCGGCTAGCGGGAGTCCTTCAATACACAATGAGCAGTTCTTC.

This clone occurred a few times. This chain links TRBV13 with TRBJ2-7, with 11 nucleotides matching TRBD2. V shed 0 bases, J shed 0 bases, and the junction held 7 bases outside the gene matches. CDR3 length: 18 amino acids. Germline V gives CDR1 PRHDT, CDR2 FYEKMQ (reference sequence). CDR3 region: CASSLGGTSGMSSYEQYF. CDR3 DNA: TGTGCCAGCAGCTTAGGCGGGACTAGCGGTATGAGCTCCTACGAGCAGTACTTC. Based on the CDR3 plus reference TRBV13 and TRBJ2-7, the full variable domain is AAGVIQSPRHLIKEKRETATLKCYPIPRHDTVYWYQQGPGQDPQFLISFYEKMQSDKGSIPDRFSAQQFSDYHSELNMSSLELGDSALYFCASSLGGTSGMSSYEQYFGPGTRLTVT.

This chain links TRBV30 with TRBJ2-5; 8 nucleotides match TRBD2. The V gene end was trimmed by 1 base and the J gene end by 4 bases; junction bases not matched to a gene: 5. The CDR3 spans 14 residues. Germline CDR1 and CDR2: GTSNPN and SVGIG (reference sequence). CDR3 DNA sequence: TGTGCCTGGAGTGAGGGCCTAGCGGGAGAGACCCAGTACTTC. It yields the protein CAWSEGLAGETQYF.

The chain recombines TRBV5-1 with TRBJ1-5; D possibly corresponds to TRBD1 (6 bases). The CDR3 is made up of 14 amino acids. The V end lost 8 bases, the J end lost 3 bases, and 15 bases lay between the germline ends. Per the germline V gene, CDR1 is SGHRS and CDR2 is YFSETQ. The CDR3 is CASKGVSLNQPQHF. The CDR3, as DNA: TGCGCCAGTAAGGGGGTTTCGCTCAATCAGCCCCAGCATTTT.

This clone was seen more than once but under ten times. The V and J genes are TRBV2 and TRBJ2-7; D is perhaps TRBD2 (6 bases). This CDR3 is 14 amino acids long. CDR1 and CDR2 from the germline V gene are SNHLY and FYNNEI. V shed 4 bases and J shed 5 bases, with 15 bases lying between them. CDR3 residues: CASSGLGDSDEQYF. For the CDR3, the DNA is TGTGCCAGCAGTGGTTTGGGGGACTCGGACGAGCAGTACTTC.